Presented here are 18 T cell receptor beta chains from one specimen sequenced in a study of beta chain features in type 1 diabetes. Sequenced material consisted of expressed TCRB transcripts (all of the isolated RNA was reverse transcribed). Assay: immunoSEQ multiplex PCR; the TCRdb copy retains only in-frame clones and omits some. The top ten clones hold roughly 1.5% of a sample with approximately 140,000 clones, 6.9% of them seen once. The sequencing sample was made of central memory CD4+ T cells from blood. These receptors all stem from a young woman in good health.

This clone showed up just a few times. The chain recombines TRBV7-2 with TRBJ2-7, with D unresolved. Germline V gene lookup returns CDR1 SGHTA and CDR2 FQGNSA. The length of the CDR3 is 16 residues. V lost 5 bases and J lost 3, with 20 bases in between. The chain's CDR3 is CASSPAAALQFYEQYF. The CDR3 coding sequence is TGTGCCAGCAGCCCTGCTGCCGCGCTTCAATTCTACGAGCAGTACTTC.

This clone has only a few counts. This chain connects TRBV4-3 to TRBJ1-5, with TRBD1 as a possible D gene (5 bases). The CDR3 covers 17 residues. Germline CDR1 reads LGHNA; CDR2 reads YSLEER. The V end was cut by 0 bases, the J end by 0 bases, with 12 bases between. The CDR3 DNA is TGCGCCAGCAGCCAAGATCCCGCAGGGAATAGCAATCAGCCCCAGCATTTT. It translates to CASSQDPAGNSNQPQHF.

In this sample, this clone turned up a few times. The rearrangement joins TRBV28 to TRBJ2-3; D gene uncertain. With 5 bases removed from V and 6 bases from J, the gap between germline ends came to 12 bases. This CDR3 has 13 residues. Germline CDR1 reads MDHEN; CDR2 reads SYDVKM. CDR3 sequence: CASSAPPADTQYF. CDR3 coding DNA: TGTGCCAGCAGTGCTCCCCCTGCGGATACGCAGTATTTT.

This clone was found a few times. This sequence joins TRBV9 and TRBJ2-3, with 9 bases matching TRBD2. CDR3 length: 18 amino acids. V lost 5 bases and J lost 1; bases outside the gene matches: 14. From germline, CDR1 is SGDLS and CDR2 YYNGEE. CDR3 protein: CASSEIPGAGGRTDTQYF. CDR3 sequence (DNA): TGTGCCAGCAGTGAGATTCCGGGAGCGGGAGGCCGCACAGATACGCAGTATTTT.

This chain connects TRBV30 to TRBJ1-2, with TRBD1 matching over 9 bases. The CDR3 is 13 amino acids. V trimming: 4 bases; J trimming: 0 bases; junction bases outside the gene matches: 0. Germline V gene data show CDR1 as GTSNPN and CDR2 as SVGIG (reference sequence). In DNA, the CDR3 is TGTGCCTGGAACAGGGGGCCTAACTATGGCTACACCTTC. Amino acids: CAWNRGPNYGYTF. Full variable domain (remainder filled in from reference TRBV30 and TRBJ1-2): SQTIHQWPATLVQPVGSPLSLECTVEGTSNPNLYWYRQAAGRGLQLLFYSVGIGQISSEVPQNLSASRPQDRQFILSSKKLLLSDSGFYLCAWNRGPNYGYTFGSGTRLTVV.

The sample holds many counts of this clone. V usage is TRBV28 and J usage is TRBJ2-7; D is possibly TRBD2 (6 bases). The CDR3 sequence is 13 residues long. V was shortened by 7 bases and J by 6 bases, with 16 bases between the two germline ends. The germline V gene encodes CDR1 MDHEN and CDR2 SYDVKM. The CDR3 nucleotides are TGTGCCAGCAAGGGACTTGGGTTTCGCGAGCAGTACTTC. It yields the protein CASKGLGFREQYF.

The chain is built from TRBV9 and TRBJ2-1, with 12 bases aligning to TRBD2. The CDR3 covers 21 residues. J gave up 0 bases and V 3 bases, and 16 bases lay outside the gene matches. Germline assignment: CDR1 SGDLS and CDR2 YYNGEE. CDR3 sequence reads: CASSARPGTSGPLGSYNEQFF. Here the CDR3 DNA reads TGTGCCAGCAGCGCGCGTCCCGGGACTAGCGGGCCCTTAGGCTCCTACAATGAGCAGTTCTTC.

This clone has a count of ten or more. CDR3 region: CATSRVGGTQHNQPQHF. The CDR3 nucleotides read TGTGCCACCAGCAGAGTCGGCGGAACCCAGCACAATCAGCCCCAGCATTTT. The J gene is TRBJ1-5, the V gene TRBV15; D is ambiguous. Trimming took 1 base from V and 3 from J, leaving 16 bases between them. This CDR3 contains 17 residues. Germline V lookup: CDR1 LNHNV, CDR2 YYDKDF (reference sequence).

This chain joins TRBV5-4 and TRBJ2-5; 11 bases are shared with TRBD1. The CDR3 is made up of 15 amino acids. In germline, CDR1 is SGHNT, CDR2 YYREEE (reference sequence). Trimming took 4 bases from V and 3 from J; bases not matched to a gene: 5. The CDR3 sequence: CASSQVGQGEETQYF. Written as DNA, the CDR3 is TGTGCCAGCAGCCAGGTGGGACAGGGGGAAGAGACCCAGTACTTC. Based on the CDR3 plus reference TRBV5-4 and TRBJ2-5, the full variable domain is ETGVTQSPTHLIKTRGQQVTLRCSSQSGHNTVSWYQQALGQGPQFIFQYYREEENGRGNFPPRFSGLQFPNYSSELNVNALELDDSALYLCASSQVGQGEETQYFGPGTRLLVL.

The genes are TRBV28 and TRBJ2-7; TRBD1 agrees at 10 bases. This CDR3 is built from 13 residues. The germline gives CDR1 MDHEN, CDR2 SYDVKM. Trimming at V came to 6 bases and at J to 7 bases, leaving 6 bases not matched to a gene. CDR3 in amino acids: CASRPGQGREQYF. CDR3 bases: TGTGCCAGCAGACCGGGACAGGGGAGGGAGCAGTACTTC.

V gene TRBV10-3 combines with J gene TRBJ2-2; 8 nucleotides align to TRBD2. The CDR3 is 14 amino acids. Germline V gene sequence: CDR1 ENHRY, CDR2 SYGVKD. Trimming at V came to 4 bases and at J to 3 bases, leaving 1 base not matched to a gene. The CDR3 nucleotides read TGTGCCATCAGTGGAGCGGGAGACACCGGGGAGCTGTTTTTT. Its translation is CAISGAGDTGELFF.

The sample holds a few counts of this clone. The chain couples TRBV7-9 to TRBJ2-3; TRBD2 agrees at 10 bases. The CDR3 is 15 amino acids. Germline CDR1 SEHNR, CDR2 FQNEAQ (reference sequence). V lost 5 bases to trimming and J lost 3 bases; unmatched junction nucleotides: 5. CDR3 in DNA: TGTGCCAGCAGCGGTGGACTAGCGGAAACAGATACGCAGTATTTT. Protein: CASSGGLAETDTQYF.

To note about this clone: The same CDR3 arises from other DNA sequences in this sample as well. The V call is TRBV18, the J call TRBJ2-2, with D maybe TRBD2 (5 bases). V shed 3 bases and J shed 1 base, with 9 bases lying between them. The length of the CDR3 is 15 residues. Germline lookup yields CDR1 KGHSH and CDR2 LQKENI. The CDR3 sequence is CASSPARGNTGELFF. The DNA of the CDR3 is TGTGCCAGCTCACCGGCCCGGGGGAACACCGGGGAGCTGTTTTTT.

This clone turned up a few times. The chain combines TRBV7-2 with TRBJ2-1; the match to TRBD2 covers 11 bases. Trimming removed 4 bases from V and 0 bases from J; junction bases left unmatched: 11. This CDR3 has 19 residues. The germline V gene has CDR1 SGHTA and CDR2 FQGNSA. The CDR3 protein is CASSSPRTSGPSSYNEQFF. The CDR3 nucleotides read TGTGCCAGCAGCTCACCCCGGACTAGCGGGCCGAGCTCCTACAATGAGCAGTTCTTC.

V is TRBV6-5 and J is TRBJ1-5, with D possibly matching TRBD1 (6 bases). The ends were cut back, 2 bases at V and 1 base at J, with 9 bases in the middle. The CDR3 contains 15 residues. From germline, CDR1 is MNHEY and CDR2 SVGAGI. The CDR3 region is CASSYGTTSNQPQHF. The DNA for the CDR3 is TGTGCCAGCAGTTACGGGACAACGAGCAATCAGCCCCAGCATTTT.

This clone has a single count. One end of the junction does not line up with germline, which may come from a read error. The genes are TRBV7-8 and TRBJ2-1; 7 bases are shared with TRBD2. The CDR3 totals 14 residues. In germline, CDR1 is SGHVS, CDR2 FQNEAQ. CDR3: CASSLAETSNEQFF. CDR3 DNA: TGTGCCAGCAGCCTAGCGGAGACCTCCAATGAGCAGTTCTTC.

The V gene is TRBV7-2, the J gene TRBJ2-6, with 10 bases that match TRBD2. Germline V gene data show CDR1 as SGHTA and CDR2 as FQGNSA. The V gene end was trimmed by 1 base and the J gene end by 5 bases; junction bases not matched to a gene: 8. The CDR3 spans 18 residues. This chain's CDR3 is CASSLVSGRAGRANVLTF. CDR3 sequence (DNA): TGTGCCAGCAGCTTAGTGAGCGGGAGGGCCGGTAGGGCCAACGTCCTGACTTTC.

This clone was detected many times. The same CDR3 is also encoded by other DNA sequences in this sample. The chain combines TRBV7-3 with TRBJ2-1; 11 positions agree with TRBD2. The CDR3 is made up of 15 amino acids. Germline CDR1 and CDR2: SGHTA and FQGTGA. The J segment lost 5 bases and the V segment lost 3 bases, leaving 3 bases of the junction unmatched. The CDR3 protein is CASSLGLAENNEQFF. DNA for the CDR3: TGTGCCAGCAGCTTGGGACTAGCGGAAAACAATGAGCAGTTCTTC.